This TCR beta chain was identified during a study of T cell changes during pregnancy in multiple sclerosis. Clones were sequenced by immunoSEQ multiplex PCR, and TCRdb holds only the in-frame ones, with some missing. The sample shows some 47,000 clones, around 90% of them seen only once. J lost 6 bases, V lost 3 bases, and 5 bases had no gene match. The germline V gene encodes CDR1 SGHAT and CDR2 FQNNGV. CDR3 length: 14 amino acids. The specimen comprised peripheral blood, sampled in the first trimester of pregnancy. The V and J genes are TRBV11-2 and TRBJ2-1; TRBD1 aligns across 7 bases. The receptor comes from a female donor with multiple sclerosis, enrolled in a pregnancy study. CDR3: CASSFTTGSNEQFF. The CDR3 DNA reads TGTGCCAGCAGCTTCACGACAGGGTCCAATGAGCAGTTCTTC. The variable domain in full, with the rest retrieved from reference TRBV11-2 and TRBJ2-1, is EAGVAQSPRYKIIEKRQSVAFWCNPISGHATLYWYQQILGQGPKLLIQFQNNGVVDDSQLPKDRFSAERLKGVDSTLKIQPAKLEDSAVYLCASSFTTGSNEQFFGPGTRLTVL.